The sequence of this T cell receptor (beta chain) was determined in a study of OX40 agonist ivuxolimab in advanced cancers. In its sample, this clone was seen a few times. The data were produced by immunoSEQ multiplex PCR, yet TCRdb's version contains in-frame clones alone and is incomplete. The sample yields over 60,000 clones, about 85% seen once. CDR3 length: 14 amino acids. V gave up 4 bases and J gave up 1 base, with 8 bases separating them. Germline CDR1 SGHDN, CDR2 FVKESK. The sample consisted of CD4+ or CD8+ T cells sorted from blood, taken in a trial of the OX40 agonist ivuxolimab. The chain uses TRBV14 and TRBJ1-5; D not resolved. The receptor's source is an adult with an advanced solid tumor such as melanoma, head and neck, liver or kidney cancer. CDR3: CASSPLGSNQPQHF. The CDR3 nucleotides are TGTGCCAGCAGCCCCCTCGGGAGCAATCAGCCCCAGCATTTT.